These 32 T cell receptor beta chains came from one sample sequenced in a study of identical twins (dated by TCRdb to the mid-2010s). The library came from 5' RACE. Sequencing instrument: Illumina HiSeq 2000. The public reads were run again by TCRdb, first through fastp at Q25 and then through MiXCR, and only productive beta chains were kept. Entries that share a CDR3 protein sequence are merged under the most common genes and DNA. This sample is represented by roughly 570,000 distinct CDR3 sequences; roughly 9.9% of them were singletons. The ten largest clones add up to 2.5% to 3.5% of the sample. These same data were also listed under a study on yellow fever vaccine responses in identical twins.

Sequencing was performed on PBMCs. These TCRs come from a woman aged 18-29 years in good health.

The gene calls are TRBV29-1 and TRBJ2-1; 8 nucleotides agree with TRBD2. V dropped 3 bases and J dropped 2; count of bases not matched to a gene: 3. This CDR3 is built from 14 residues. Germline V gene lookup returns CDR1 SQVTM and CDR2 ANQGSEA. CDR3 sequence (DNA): TGCAGCGTTGAGGGGCGGGAGGCCTACAATGAGCAGTTCTTC. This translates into CSVEGREAYNEQFF.

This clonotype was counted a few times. The CDR3 region is CASSFQTPGTDMNTEAFF. The CDR3 DNA is TGTGCCAGCAGTTTCCAAACCCCCGGGACAGACATGAACACTGAAGCTTTCTTT. The chain employs TRBV27 and TRBJ1-1, with 7 bases that match TRBD1. Trimming took 3 bases from V and 0 from J; bases not matched to a gene: 13. CDR3 length equals 18 residues. The germline V gene has CDR1 MNHEY and CDR2 SMNVEV (reference sequence).

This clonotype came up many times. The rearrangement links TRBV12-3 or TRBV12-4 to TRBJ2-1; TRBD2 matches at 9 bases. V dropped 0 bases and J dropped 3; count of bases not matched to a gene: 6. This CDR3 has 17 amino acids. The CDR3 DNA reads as TGTGCCAGCAGTTTAGCGTTTGGCGGGAGGGACTACAATGAGCAGTTCTTC. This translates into CASSLAFGGRDYNEQFF.

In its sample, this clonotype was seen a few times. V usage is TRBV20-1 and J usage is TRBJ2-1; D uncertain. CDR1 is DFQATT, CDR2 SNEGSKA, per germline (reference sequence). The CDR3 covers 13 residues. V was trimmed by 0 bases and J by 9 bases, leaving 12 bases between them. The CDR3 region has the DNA TGCAGTGCTAGAGATCTCTCTAGTTTTGAGCAGTTCTTC. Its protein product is CSARDLSSFEQFF.

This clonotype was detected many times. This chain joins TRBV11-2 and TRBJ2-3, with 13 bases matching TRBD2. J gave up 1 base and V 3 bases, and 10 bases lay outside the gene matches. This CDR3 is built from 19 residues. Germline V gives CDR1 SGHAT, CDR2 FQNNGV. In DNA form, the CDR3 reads TGTGCCAGCAGCTTGAAGCCTGGACTAGCGGGAGTGCGCACAGATACGCAGTATTTT. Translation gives CASSLKPGLAGVRTDTQYF.

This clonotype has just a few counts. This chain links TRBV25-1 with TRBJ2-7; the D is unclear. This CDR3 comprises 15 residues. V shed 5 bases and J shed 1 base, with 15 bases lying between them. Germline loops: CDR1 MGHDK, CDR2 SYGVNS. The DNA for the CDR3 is TGTGCCAGCAGTCGTCAAATTAGCCCGTCCTACGAGCAGTACTTC. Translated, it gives CASSRQISPSYEQYF.

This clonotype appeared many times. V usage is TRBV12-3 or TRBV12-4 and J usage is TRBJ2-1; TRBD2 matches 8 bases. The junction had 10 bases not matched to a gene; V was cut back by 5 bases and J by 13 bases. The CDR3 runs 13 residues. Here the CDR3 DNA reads TGTGCCAGCAGTCCCCGACTAGCGACAAGCCAGTTCTTC. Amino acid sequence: CASSPRLATSQFF.

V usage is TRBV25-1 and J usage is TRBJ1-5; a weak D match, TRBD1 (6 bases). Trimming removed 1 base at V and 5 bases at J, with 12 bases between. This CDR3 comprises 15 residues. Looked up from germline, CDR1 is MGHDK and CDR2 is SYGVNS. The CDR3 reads CASSELLGGDQPQHF. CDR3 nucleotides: TGTGCCAGCAGTGAATTGTTAGGGGGAGATCAGCCCCAGCATTTT.

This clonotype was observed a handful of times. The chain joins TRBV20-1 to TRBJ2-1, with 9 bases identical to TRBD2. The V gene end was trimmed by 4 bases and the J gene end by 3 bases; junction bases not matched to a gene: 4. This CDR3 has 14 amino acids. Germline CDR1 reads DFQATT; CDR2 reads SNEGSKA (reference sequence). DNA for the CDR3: TGCAGTGCTAAGATTAGCGGGAGCTACAATGAGCAGTTCTTC. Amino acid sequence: CSAKISGSYNEQFF.

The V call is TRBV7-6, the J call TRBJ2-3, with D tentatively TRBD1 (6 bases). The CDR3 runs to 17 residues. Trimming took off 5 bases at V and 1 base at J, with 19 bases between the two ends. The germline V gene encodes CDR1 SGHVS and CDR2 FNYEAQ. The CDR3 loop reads CASSLNGGRGGTDTQYF. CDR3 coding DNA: TGTGCCAGCAGCCTAAACGGAGGCAGGGGAGGCACAGATACGCAGTATTTT. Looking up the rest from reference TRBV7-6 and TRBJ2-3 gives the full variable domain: GAGVSQSPRYKVTKRGQDVALRCDPISGHVSLYWYRQALGQGPEFLTYFNYEAQQDKSGLPNDRFSAERPEGSISTLTIQRTEQRDSAMYRCASSLNGGRGGTDTQYFGPGTRLTVL.

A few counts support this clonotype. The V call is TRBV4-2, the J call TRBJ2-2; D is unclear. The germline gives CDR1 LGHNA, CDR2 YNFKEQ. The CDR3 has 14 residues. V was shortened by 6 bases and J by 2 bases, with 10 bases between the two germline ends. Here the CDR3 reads CASSYWHNTGELFF. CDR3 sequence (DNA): TGTGCCAGCAGTTATTGGCACAACACCGGGGAGCTGTTTTTT.

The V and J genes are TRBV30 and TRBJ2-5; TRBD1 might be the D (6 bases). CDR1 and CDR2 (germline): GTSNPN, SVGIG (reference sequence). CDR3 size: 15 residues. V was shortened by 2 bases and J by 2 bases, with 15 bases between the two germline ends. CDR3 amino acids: CAWSFWGTRQETQYF. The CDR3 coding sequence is TGTGCCTGGAGTTTCTGGGGGACAAGACAAGAGACCCAGTACTTC.

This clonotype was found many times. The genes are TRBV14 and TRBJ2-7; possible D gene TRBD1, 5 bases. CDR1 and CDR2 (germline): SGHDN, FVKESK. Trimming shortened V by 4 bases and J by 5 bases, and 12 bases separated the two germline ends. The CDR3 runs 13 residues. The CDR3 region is CASSLRQGHEQYF. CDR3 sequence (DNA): TGTGCCAGCAGCCTCCGGCAGGGCCACGAGCAGTACTTC.

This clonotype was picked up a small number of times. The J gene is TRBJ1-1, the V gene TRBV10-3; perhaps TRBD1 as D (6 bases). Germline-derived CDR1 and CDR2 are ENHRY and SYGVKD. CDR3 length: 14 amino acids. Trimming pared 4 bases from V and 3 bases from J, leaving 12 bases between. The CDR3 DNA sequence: TGTGCCATCAGTGTGGGCAGGGGTCACACTGAAGCTTTCTTT. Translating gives CAISVGRGHTEAFF.

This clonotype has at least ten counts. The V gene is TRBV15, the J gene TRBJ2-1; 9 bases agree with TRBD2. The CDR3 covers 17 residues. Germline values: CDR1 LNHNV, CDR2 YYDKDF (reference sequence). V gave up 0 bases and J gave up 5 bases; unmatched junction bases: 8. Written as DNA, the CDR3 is TGTGCCACCAGCAGAGATAAGGCGGGACTAGCTGACAATGAGCAGTTCTTC. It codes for CATSRDKAGLADNEQFF.

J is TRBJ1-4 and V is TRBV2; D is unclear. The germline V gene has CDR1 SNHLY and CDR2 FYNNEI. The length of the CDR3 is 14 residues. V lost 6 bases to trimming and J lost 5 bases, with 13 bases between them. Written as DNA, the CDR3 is TGTGCCAGCAGCCGAACAAGATGGAATGAAAAACTGTTTTTT. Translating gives CASSRTRWNEKLFF.

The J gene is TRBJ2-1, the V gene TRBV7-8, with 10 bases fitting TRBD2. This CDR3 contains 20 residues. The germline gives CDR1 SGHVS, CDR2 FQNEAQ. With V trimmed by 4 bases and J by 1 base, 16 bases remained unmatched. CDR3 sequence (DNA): TGTGCCAGCAGCTCGCCAATTTCGACTAGCGGGCATGAGTCCTACAATGAGCAGTTCTTC. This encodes CASSSPISTSGHESYNEQFF.

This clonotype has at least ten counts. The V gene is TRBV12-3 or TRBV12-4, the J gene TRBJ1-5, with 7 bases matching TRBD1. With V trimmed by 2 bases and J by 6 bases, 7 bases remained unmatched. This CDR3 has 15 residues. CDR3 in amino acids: CASSLRRGPGQPQHF. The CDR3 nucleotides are TGTGCCAGCAGTTTAAGGAGGGGGCCTGGTCAGCCCCAGCATTTT.

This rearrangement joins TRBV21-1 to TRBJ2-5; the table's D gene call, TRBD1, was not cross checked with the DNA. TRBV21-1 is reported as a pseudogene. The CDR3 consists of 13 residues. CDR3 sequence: CASSKDRGETQYF. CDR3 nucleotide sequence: TGTGCCAGCAGCAAGGACAGGGGGGAGACCCAGTACTTC.

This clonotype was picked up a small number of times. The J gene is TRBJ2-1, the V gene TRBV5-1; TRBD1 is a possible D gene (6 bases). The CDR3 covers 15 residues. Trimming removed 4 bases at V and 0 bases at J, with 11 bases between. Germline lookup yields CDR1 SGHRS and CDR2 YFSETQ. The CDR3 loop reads CASSPGHGSYNEQFF. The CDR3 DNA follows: TGCGCCAGCAGCCCGGGACACGGCTCCTACAATGAGCAGTTCTTC.

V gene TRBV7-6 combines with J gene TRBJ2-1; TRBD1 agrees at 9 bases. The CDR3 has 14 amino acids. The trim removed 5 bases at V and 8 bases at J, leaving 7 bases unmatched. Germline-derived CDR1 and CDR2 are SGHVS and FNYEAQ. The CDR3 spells CASSPRTGDDEQFF. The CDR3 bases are TGTGCCAGCAGCCCACGGACAGGGGACGATGAGCAGTTCTTC.

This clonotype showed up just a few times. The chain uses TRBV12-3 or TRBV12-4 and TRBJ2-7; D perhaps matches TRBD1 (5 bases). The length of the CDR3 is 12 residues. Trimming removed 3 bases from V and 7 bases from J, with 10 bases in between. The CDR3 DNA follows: TGTGCCAGCAGTTTTCCAGGGCTGGAGCAGTACTTC. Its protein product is CASSFPGLEQYF.

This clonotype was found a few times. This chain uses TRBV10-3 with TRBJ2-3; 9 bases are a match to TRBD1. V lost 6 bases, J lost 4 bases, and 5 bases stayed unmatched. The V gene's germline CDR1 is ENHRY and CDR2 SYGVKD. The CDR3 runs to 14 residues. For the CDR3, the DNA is TGTGCCATCAGGGGACAGGGCGAGGCAGATACGCAGTATTTT. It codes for CAIRGQGEADTQYF.

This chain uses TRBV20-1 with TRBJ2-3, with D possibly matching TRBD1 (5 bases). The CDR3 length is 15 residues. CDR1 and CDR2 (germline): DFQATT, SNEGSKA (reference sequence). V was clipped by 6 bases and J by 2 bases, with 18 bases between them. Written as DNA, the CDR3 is TGCAGTGCCAGACGGCCCCTGGGGCACACAGATACGCAGTATTTT. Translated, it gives CSARRPLGHTDTQYF.

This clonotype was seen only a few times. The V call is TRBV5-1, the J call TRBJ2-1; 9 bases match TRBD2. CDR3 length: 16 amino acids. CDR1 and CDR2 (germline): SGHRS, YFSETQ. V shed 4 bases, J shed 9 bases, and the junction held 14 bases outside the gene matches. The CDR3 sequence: CASSTTGTSSRGEQFF. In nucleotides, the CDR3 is TGCGCCAGCAGCACCACCGGGACTAGCTCTCGAGGTGAGCAGTTCTTC.

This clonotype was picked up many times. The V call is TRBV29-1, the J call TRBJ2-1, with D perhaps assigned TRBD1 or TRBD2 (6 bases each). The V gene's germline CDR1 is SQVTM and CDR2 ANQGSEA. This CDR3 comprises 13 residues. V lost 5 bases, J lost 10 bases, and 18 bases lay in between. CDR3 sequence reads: CSVTTRGNVEQFF. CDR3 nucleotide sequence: TGCAGCGTTACGACTAGGGGGAATGTGGAGCAGTTCTTC.

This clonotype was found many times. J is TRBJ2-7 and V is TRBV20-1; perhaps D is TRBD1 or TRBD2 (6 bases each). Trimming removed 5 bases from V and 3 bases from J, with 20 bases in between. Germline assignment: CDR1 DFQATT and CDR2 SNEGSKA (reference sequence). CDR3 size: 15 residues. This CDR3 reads CSAETRGGLDYEQYF. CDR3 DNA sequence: TGCAGTGCTGAGACCAGGGGAGGTTTAGACTACGAGCAGTACTTC.

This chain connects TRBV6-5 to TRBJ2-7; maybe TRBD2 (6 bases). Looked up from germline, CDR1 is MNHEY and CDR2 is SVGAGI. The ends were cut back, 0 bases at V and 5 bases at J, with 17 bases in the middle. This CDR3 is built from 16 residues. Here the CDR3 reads CASSYSTGVNANEQYF. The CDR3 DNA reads TGTGCCAGCAGTTACTCGACGGGGGTTAACGCCAACGAGCAGTACTTC.

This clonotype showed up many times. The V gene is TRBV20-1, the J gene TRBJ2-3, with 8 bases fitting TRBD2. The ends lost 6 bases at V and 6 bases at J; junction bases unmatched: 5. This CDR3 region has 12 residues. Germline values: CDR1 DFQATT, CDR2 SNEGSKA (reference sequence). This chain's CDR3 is CSAAGGRDTQYF. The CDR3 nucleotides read TGCAGTGCCGCGGGGGGCCGGGATACGCAGTATTTT.

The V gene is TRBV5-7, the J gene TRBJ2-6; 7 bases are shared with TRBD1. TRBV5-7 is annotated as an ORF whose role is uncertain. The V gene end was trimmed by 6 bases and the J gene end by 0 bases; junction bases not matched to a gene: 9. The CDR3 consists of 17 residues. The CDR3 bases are TGTGCCAGCAACCACAGGGGTCCGCCCTCTGGGGCCAACGTCCTGACTTTC. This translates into CASNHRGPPSGANVLTF.

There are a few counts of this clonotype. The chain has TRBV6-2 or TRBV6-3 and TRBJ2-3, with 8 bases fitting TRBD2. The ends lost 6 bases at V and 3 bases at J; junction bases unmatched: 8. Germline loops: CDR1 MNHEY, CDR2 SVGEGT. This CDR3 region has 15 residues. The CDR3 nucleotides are TGTGCCAGCAGCACCCGGGGGGGCCGAACAGATACGCAGTATTTT. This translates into CASSTRGGRTDTQYF.

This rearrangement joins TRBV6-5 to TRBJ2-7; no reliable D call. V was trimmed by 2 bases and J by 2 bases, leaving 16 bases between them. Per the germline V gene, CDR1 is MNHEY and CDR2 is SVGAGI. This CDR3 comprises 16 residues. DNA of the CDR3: TGTGCCAGCAGTTACGCCAGCCCGACGCGGACCTACGAGCAGTACTTC. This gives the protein CASSYASPTRTYEQYF.